Shown below are 17 T cell receptor beta chains from a single sample sequenced in a study of neurological immune-mediated disorders. From the 5' RACE reads, TCRdb called clonotypes with MiXCR, one entry per CDR3 protein. The table shows 25,000 to 30,000 distinct CDR3 sequences, with 5% to 8% occurring only once. Material for sequencing was PBMCs. The receptors were sampled from a woman aged 45-59 years in good health.

Many counts were recorded for this clonotype. The V and J genes are TRBV5-1 and TRBJ1-5; no firm D call. Trimming took 1 base from V and 7 from J, leaving 12 bases between them. CDR1 is SGHRS and CDR2 is YFSETQ in the germline V gene. This CDR3 has 14 residues. CDR3 protein: CASSLSETSQPQHF. In DNA, the CDR3 is TGCGCCAGCAGCTTGTCTGAAACAAGCCAGCCCCAGCATTTT.

At least ten counts were recorded for this clonotype. The V call is TRBV5-1, the J call TRBJ2-2, with D unclear. Germline values: CDR1 SGHRS, CDR2 YFSETQ. The CDR3 contains 13 residues. The ends were cut back, 2 bases at V and 6 bases at J, with 8 bases in the middle. CDR3 DNA sequence: TGCGCCAGCAGCTTCGGTCAATCCGGGGAGCTGTTTTTT. This sequence encodes CASSFGQSGELFF.

This clonotype was seen at least ten times. The V gene is TRBV7-7, the J gene TRBJ2-3, with 11 bases lining up with TRBD2. Germline values: CDR1 SSHAT, CDR2 FNYEAQ (reference sequence). The V gene end was trimmed by 5 bases and the J gene end by 2 bases; junction bases not matched to a gene: 6. CDR3 size: 16 residues. The chain's CDR3 is CASSPRLAGSTDTQYF. CDR3 nucleotides: TGTGCCAGCAGCCCCCGACTAGCGGGATCCACAGATACGCAGTATTTT.

Many counts were recorded for this clonotype. V gene TRBV21-1 combines with J gene TRBJ1-1; the D call in the table, TRBD1, was not verified against the DNA. TRBV21-1 constitutes a pseudogene. There are 19 residues in the CDR3. The CDR3 protein is CASSSIARVTGTANTEAFF. The CDR3 DNA reads TGTGCCAGCAGCTCCATAGCTCGGGTAACCGGGACGGCGAACACTGAAGCTTTCTTT.

This clonotype was seen many times. The chain links TRBV20-1 to TRBJ1-1; maybe TRBD1 (5 bases). The V end was cut by 3 bases, the J end by 11 bases, with 19 bases between. The CDR3 covers 13 residues. Germline V CDR1 and CDR2: DFQATT, SNEGSKA (reference sequence). The CDR3 DNA follows: TGCAGTGCTAGTACCGTACAGGCGAAGGGGGCTTTCTTT. Protein sequence: CSASTVQAKGAFF.

This clonotype was observed at least ten times. The J gene is TRBJ2-1, the V gene TRBV5-1; the match to TRBD2 covers 8 bases. V was clipped by 4 bases and J by 6 bases; unmatched bases: 3. The length of the CDR3 is 13 residues. Germline V CDR1 and CDR2: SGHRS, YFSETQ. The CDR3 sequence is CASSPGGGNEQFF. CDR3 in DNA: TGCGCCAGCAGCCCGGGGGGGGGCAATGAGCAGTTCTTC.

This clonotype was seen at least ten times. This chain connects TRBV20-1 to TRBJ2-7, with 10 bases fitting TRBD2. The CDR3 spans 13 residues. The V gene's germline CDR1 is DFQATT and CDR2 SNEGSKA (reference sequence). V dropped 6 bases and J dropped 4; count of bases not matched to a gene: 6. DNA for the CDR3: TGCAGTGCACATATGGGACTAGCGTACGAGCAGTACTTC. Translated, it gives CSAHMGLAYEQYF.

This clonotype was seen at least ten times. The rearrangement links TRBV20-1 to TRBJ1-5; D not certain. CDR3 size: 13 residues. Germline values: CDR1 DFQATT, CDR2 SNEGSKA (reference sequence). V lost 6 bases and J lost 0, with 9 bases in between. In DNA form, the CDR3 reads TGCAGTGCCCAGGAAAATAGCAATCAGCCCCAGCATTTT. This sequence encodes CSAQENSNQPQHF.

The chain links TRBV11-3 to TRBJ2-2; no reliable D call. Germline V CDR1 and CDR2: SGHNT, YENEEA. V lost 4 bases, J lost 0 bases, and 12 bases lay in between. This CDR3 spans 16 amino acids. CDR3 loop: CASSSVLGANTGELFF. The DNA for the CDR3 is TGTGCCAGCAGCTCCGTGTTGGGTGCGAACACCGGGGAGCTGTTTTTT. Full variable domain (rest looked up from reference TRBV11-3 and TRBJ2-2): EAGVVQSPRYKIIEKKQPVAFWCNPISGHNTLYWYLQNLGQGPELLIRYENEEAVDDSQLPKDRFSAERLKGVDSTLKIQPAELGDSAVYLCASSSVLGANTGELFFGEGSRLTVL.

This clonotype was counted at least ten times. This sequence joins TRBV24-1 and TRBJ2-5, with 7 bases that match TRBD1. The germline gives CDR1 KGHDR, CDR2 SFDVKD. Germline trimming cut 8 bases from V and 0 bases from J; bases unmatched to any gene: 2. The CDR3 runs to 13 residues. CDR3 DNA sequence: TGTGCCACCACCGGACAGGACCAAGAGACCCAGTACTTC. It encodes CATTGQDQETQYF.

In its sample, this clonotype was seen many times. This rearrangement joins TRBV3-1 to TRBJ2-3; tentative D call: TRBD2 (6 bases). The CDR3 consists of 16 residues. Germline CDR1 reads LGHDT; CDR2 reads YNNKEL (reference sequence). The ends were cut back, 5 bases at V and 0 bases at J, with 15 bases in the middle. The CDR3 coding sequence is TGTGCCAGCAGCTTCTTTCGGAGGGGTAGCACAGATACGCAGTATTTT. Residues: CASSFFRRGSTDTQYF.

Ten or more counts support this clonotype. The chain uses TRBV9 and TRBJ1-6; D not resolved. The CDR3 is 13 amino acids. Trimming shortened V by 1 base and J by 8 bases, and 7 bases separated the two germline ends. Germline V gene sequence: CDR1 SGDLS, CDR2 YYNGEE. In DNA form, the CDR3 reads TGTGCCAGCAGCGTAACCGTGGATTCACCCCTCCACTTT. The encoded protein is CASSVTVDSPLHF. The variable domain in full, completed from reference TRBV9 and TRBJ1-6, reads DSGVTQTPKHLITATGQRVTLRCSPRSGDLSVYWYQQSLDQGLQFLIQYYNGEERAKGNILERFSAQQFPDLHSELNLSSLELGDSALYFCASSVTVDSPLHFGNGTRLTVT.

In this sample, this clonotype turned up many times. V and J are TRBV5-1 and TRBJ1-5, with D tentatively TRBD1 (5 bases). The germline V and J ends were trimmed by 2 bases and 3 bases, with 9 bases remaining between them. The CDR3 extends over 14 amino acids. Germline CDR1 reads SGHRS; CDR2 reads YFSETQ. CDR3 in amino acids: CASSFGDYNQPQHF. For the CDR3, the DNA is TGCGCCAGCAGCTTCGGGGACTACAATCAGCCCCAGCATTTT.

By share, this clonotype ranks as medium-sized. V usage is TRBV28 and J usage is TRBJ1-4; tentatively, D is TRBD1 (6 bases). The CDR3 loop spans 13 amino acids. Trimming pared 4 bases from V and 3 bases from J, leaving 6 bases between. CDR1 MDHEN and CDR2 SYDVKM come from the germline V gene. CDR3 bases: TGTGCCAGCAGTTACAGGGCTAATGAAAAACTGTTTTTT. It yields the protein CASSYRANEKLFF.

This clonotype was seen ten or more times. CDR3 sequence: CASSIRGNEQFF. The CDR3 DNA follows: TGTGCCAGCAGCATCAGAGGCAATGAGCAGTTCTTC. The chain uses TRBV3-1 and TRBJ2-1; D is unclear. V gave up 5 bases and J gave up 6 bases, with 8 bases separating them. The germline V gene has CDR1 LGHDT and CDR2 YNNKEL (reference sequence). The CDR3 consists of 12 residues.

In its sample, this clonotype was seen many times. This chain joins TRBV29-1 and TRBJ2-2; D is perhaps TRBD2 (6 bases). In germline, CDR1 is SQVTM, CDR2 ANQGSEA. V lost 3 bases to trimming and J lost 4 bases, with 9 bases between them. This CDR3 spans 13 amino acids. The CDR3, as DNA: TGCAGCGTTGATAGGGACTTCACCGGGGAGCTGTTTTTT. It codes for CSVDRDFTGELFF.

By frequency in the sample, this clonotype is medium-sized. The CDR3 DNA reads as TGTGCCAGCAGCTTATTTGAAGGGACGGAAGGCTACACCTTC. It yields the protein CASSLFEGTEGYTF. The chain links TRBV7-2 to TRBJ1-2, with D perhaps TRBD1 (5 bases). The CDR3 totals 14 residues. The germline V and J ends were trimmed by 2 bases and 8 bases, with 15 bases remaining between them. Germline assignment: CDR1 SGHTA and CDR2 FQGNSA. The full variable domain, completed using reference TRBV7-2 and TRBJ1-2, is GAGVSQSPSNKVTEKGKDVELRCDPISGHTALYWYRQSLGQGLEFLIYFQGNSAPDKSGLPSDRFSAERTGGSVSTLTIQRTQQEDSAVYLCASSLFEGTEGYTFGSGTRLTVV.